The 29 T cell receptor beta chains below come from one sample, sequenced in a study of shared clonotypes between healthy human individuals. CD45RO-negative cells were positively selected for CCR7, leaving out terminally differentiated effector memory CD45RA+ cells. Data came from immunoSEQ multiplex PCR; TCRdb stores just in-frame clones and leaves some out. The sample comprises about 1.9 million clones, over 85% of which are singletons, and less than 2% rests with the top ten. Sequencing input: naive CD8+ T cells from PBMCs. The receptors were gathered from a man in his late teens or twenties in good health. Some clones in this sample may be carry-over from other donors' samples.

This clone was seen a few times. This chain links TRBV30 with TRBJ1-1, with D possibly matching TRBD1 (5 bases). Germline V gene lookup returns CDR1 GTSNPN and CDR2 SVGIG (reference sequence). The CDR3 is 13 amino acids. Trimming stripped 2 bases from V and 3 bases from J, with 10 bases between. CDR3 nucleotides: TGTGCCTGGAGTATTATGGGGGACACTGAAGCTTTCTTT. Amino acid sequence: CAWSIMGDTEAFF.

V usage is TRBV7-9 and J usage is TRBJ2-1; D is unclear. Germline values: CDR1 SEHNR, CDR2 FQNEAQ (reference sequence). Trimming took 1 base from V and 5 from J, leaving 6 bases between them. The CDR3 sequence is 13 residues long. The CDR3 bases are TGTGCCAGCAGCTTAGACGGAAACAATGAGCAGTTCTTC. Residues: CASSLDGNNEQFF.

The gene calls are TRBV16 and TRBJ2-7, with 9 bases fitting TRBD1. In germline, CDR1 is KGHSY, CDR2 FQNENV. This CDR3 spans 13 amino acids. V shed 4 bases, J shed 4 bases, and the junction held 2 bases outside the gene matches. This CDR3 is CASSRDRVYEQYF. CDR3 sequence (DNA): TGTGCCAGCAGCCGGGACAGGGTGTACGAGCAGTACTTC.

The rearrangement links TRBV5-8 to TRBJ2-1, with TRBD2 as a possible D gene (6 bases). Germline CDR1 and CDR2: SGHTS and YDEGEE. V shed 2 bases and J shed 6 bases, with 9 bases lying between them. CDR3 length equals 13 residues. The CDR3 DNA reads TGTGCCAGCAGCTTTGGGGGAGGCAATGAGCAGTTCTTC. Translation: CASSFGGGNEQFF.

CDR3 DNA: TGTGCCAGCAGTCCACGGGACAGGGGCCGCACAGATACGCAGTATTTT. Amino acids: CASSPRDRGRTDTQYF. The J gene is TRBJ2-3, the V gene TRBV27; 10 nucleotides match TRBD1. CDR1 and CDR2 (germline): MNHEY, SMNVEV (reference sequence). The CDR3 totals 16 residues. Trimming removed 5 bases from V and 1 base from J; junction bases left unmatched: 6.

The sample holds one count of this clone. The chain combines TRBV28 with TRBJ2-7, with 7 nucleotides matching TRBD2. J was trimmed by 1 base and V by 4 bases; bases with no gene match: 7. The germline V gene encodes CDR1 MDHEN and CDR2 SYDVKM. The CDR3 covers 15 residues. In DNA form, the CDR3 reads TGTGCCAGCAGTTCACGGGAGGCCGAGTCCTACGAGCAGTACTTC. It specifies CASSSREAESYEQYF.

The chain uses TRBV9 and TRBJ2-7, with a weak D call TRBD2 (6 bases). This CDR3 has 15 amino acids. Per germline, CDR1 SGDLS and CDR2 YYNGEE. The V gene lost 0 bases and the J gene lost 2 bases, with 12 bases spanning the gap. CDR3 loop: CASSVEGSGAYEQYF. CDR3 sequence (DNA): TGTGCCAGCAGCGTAGAAGGTAGCGGAGCCTACGAGCAGTACTTC.

This clone turned up a few times. The rearrangement joins TRBV10-3 to TRBJ2-7; 7 nucleotides align to TRBD2. J lost 0 bases, V lost 0 bases, and 5 bases had no gene match. Germline V gene data show CDR1 as ENHRY and CDR2 as SYGVKD. This CDR3 region has 16 residues. The CDR3 region is CAISESKGGGSYEQYF. CDR3 coding DNA: TGTGCCATCAGTGAGTCTAAGGGCGGGGGCTCCTACGAGCAGTACTTC.

J is TRBJ2-1 and V is TRBV29-1, with TRBD2 matching 7 bases. After removal of 5 bases from V and 7 bases from J, the junction contained 14 bases not matched to a gene. The CDR3 runs 15 residues. The germline gives CDR1 SQVTM, CDR2 ANQGSEA. Written as DNA, the CDR3 is TGCAGCGTTATTCTTTCAGCGGGACTGCGGAATGAGCAGTTCTTC. It specifies CSVILSAGLRNEQFF.

The chain is built from TRBV6-1 and TRBJ1-2; 7 bases fit TRBD1. Trimming removed 7 bases from V and 8 bases from J; junction bases left unmatched: 7. The CDR3 length is 12 residues. The V gene's germline CDR1 is MNHNS and CDR2 SASEGT. DNA for the CDR3: TGTGCCAGCATTTTCGGGACAGCGGGCTACACCTTC. It translates to CASIFGTAGYTF.

The chain joins TRBV9 to TRBJ1-2, with D possibly matching TRBD1 (5 bases). The germline V gene has CDR1 SGDLS and CDR2 YYNGEE. V lost 3 bases to trimming and J lost 4 bases, with 22 bases between them. This CDR3 contains 17 residues. This chain's CDR3 is CASSAQSGLAGGYGYTF. Here the CDR3 DNA reads TGTGCCAGCAGCGCACAATCGGGGCTGGCTGGGGGCTATGGCTACACCTTC.

As regards this clone: A junction end diverges from the germline sequence, so it may reflect a read error. The V call is TRBV2, the J call TRBJ1-5; D possibly corresponds to TRBD1 (6 bases). The CDR3 totals 18 residues. Germline V CDR1 and CDR2: SNHLY, FYNNEI. The CDR3 nucleotides read TGTGCCAGTAGTGGGCTTCGTGGGACACCATATAGCAATCAGCCCCAGCATTTT. Translating it yields CASSGLRGTPYSNQPQHF. Complete variable domain (other parts from reference TRBV2 and TRBJ1-5): EPEVTQTPSHQVTQMGQEVILRCVPISNHLYFYWYRQILGQKVEFLVSFYNNEISEKSEIFDDQFSVERPDGSNFTLKIRSTKLEDSAMYFCASSGLRGTPYSNQPQHFGDGTRLSIL.

The V and J genes are TRBV11-2 and TRBJ1-5, with 7 bases identical to TRBD1. V was clipped by 1 base and J by 4 bases; unmatched bases: 4. Germline V gene lookup returns CDR1 SGHAT and CDR2 FQNNGV. The length of the CDR3 is 15 residues. CDR3 nucleotides: TGTGCCAGCAGCTTAGGGCAGGGGGGAAATCAGCCCCAGCATTTT. It encodes CASSLGQGGNQPQHF.

The chain has TRBV7-9 and TRBJ2-1; 10 bases agree with TRBD2. J gave up 7 bases and V 4 bases, and 4 bases lay outside the gene matches. This CDR3 region has 14 residues. Per the germline V gene, CDR1 is SEHNR and CDR2 is FQNEAQ (reference sequence). The CDR3 region is CASSSAGLANEQFF. For the CDR3, the DNA is TGTGCCAGCAGCTCTGCGGGACTAGCGAATGAGCAGTTCTTC.

Points on this clone: The sample holds other DNA sequences that translate to the same CDR3. The rearrangement uses TRBV9 and TRBJ1-1; 8 bases are shared with TRBD1. CDR1 is SGDLS and CDR2 is YYNGEE in the germline V gene. V gave up 0 bases and J gave up 5 bases; unmatched junction bases: 0. This CDR3 is 13 amino acids long. The CDR3 DNA reads as TGTGCCAGCAGCGTAGGGGACAGGACTGAAGCTTTCTTT. Amino acids: CASSVGDRTEAFF.

Only a few counts were recorded for this clone. V is TRBV10-3 and J is TRBJ1-3, with 9 bases aligning to TRBD1. The CDR3 is made up of 13 amino acids. Germline CDR1 reads ENHRY; CDR2 reads SYGVKD. The V and J ends lost 8 bases and 7 bases, in that order; junction bases with no gene match: 6. The CDR3 sequence: CAIRTGDYNTIYF. The CDR3 nucleotides read TGTGCCATCCGGACAGGGGATTATAACACCATATATTTT.

The chain is built from TRBV27 and TRBJ2-3, with TRBD2 identical over 11 bases. The J segment lost 0 bases and the V segment lost 2 bases, leaving 7 bases of the junction unmatched. The CDR3 totals 18 residues. Germline assignment: CDR1 MNHEY and CDR2 SMNVEV (reference sequence). The CDR3 here is CASSLILAGGPSTDTQYF. CDR3 coding DNA: TGTGCCAGCAGTTTAATCCTAGCGGGAGGACCTAGCACAGATACGCAGTATTTT.

The chain carries TRBV10-1 and TRBJ2-7, with 10 bases aligning to TRBD1. This CDR3 has 13 residues. The germline V gene has CDR1 WNHNN and CDR2 SYGVQD (reference sequence). The V and J ends lost 5 bases and 7 bases, in that order; junction bases with no gene match: 5. The CDR3 sequence: CASSLDRGSEQYF. The CDR3 bases are TGCGCCAGCAGTTTGGACAGGGGGAGTGAGCAGTACTTC.

With regard to this clone: Other DNA sequences within the sample encode an identical CDR3. The chain links TRBV7-8 to TRBJ2-7, with 7 bases fitting TRBD1. The length of the CDR3 is 14 residues. The V and J ends lost 5 bases and 4 bases, in that order; junction bases with no gene match: 8. CDR1 SGHVS and CDR2 FQNEAQ come from the germline V gene. The CDR3 here is CASSPRTGIYEQYF. DNA for the CDR3: TGTGCCAGCAGCCCTAGGACAGGTATTTACGAGCAGTACTTC.

A word on this clone: Other DNA sequences in the same sample also yield this CDR3. The rearrangement links TRBV15 to TRBJ1-4; D is ambiguous. There are 15 residues in the CDR3. Germline-derived CDR1 and CDR2 are LNHNV and YYDKDF (reference sequence). The V gene lost 1 base and the J gene lost 2 bases, with 8 bases spanning the gap. DNA for the CDR3: TGTGCCACCAGCAGAGTTATAGCGACTAATGAAAAACTGTTTTTT. Encoded protein: CATSRVIATNEKLFF.

V gene TRBV10-2 combines with J gene TRBJ2-7; no reliable D call. The CDR3 is 11 residues long. Trimming took off 2 bases at V and 2 bases at J, with 1 base between the two ends. Germline CDR1 and CDR2: WSHSY and SAAADI. The CDR3 loop is CASSETYEQYF. CDR3 sequence (DNA): TGCGCCAGCAGTGAGACCTACGAGCAGTACTTC.

V usage is TRBV28 and J usage is TRBJ2-1, with TRBD1 matching 10 bases. Trimming cost V 5 bases and J 8 bases; bases outside gene matches: 18. This CDR3 comprises 18 residues. Germline V gene data show CDR1 as MDHEN and CDR2 as SYDVKM. The CDR3 is CASSTLTPGTGAYDEQFF. CDR3 coding DNA: TGTGCCAGCAGTACACTCACCCCCGGGACAGGGGCTTACGATGAGCAGTTCTTC.

The gene calls are TRBV27 and TRBJ2-3; 9 positions match TRBD2. CDR1 and CDR2 (germline): MNHEY, SMNVEV (reference sequence). Unmatched junction bases numbered 8, after V lost 2 bases and J lost 2 bases. The CDR3 runs to 17 residues. The CDR3 nucleotides are TGTGCCAGCAGTTTAATCTTACTAGCGGGCCACACAGATACGCAGTATTTT. It specifies CASSLILLAGHTDTQYF.

The chain links TRBV2 to TRBJ2-7; D uncertain. The CDR3 runs 13 residues. V was trimmed by 5 bases and J by 5 bases, leaving 13 bases between them. Germline V gives CDR1 SNHLY, CDR2 FYNNEI. The CDR3 region is CASSTPVLHEQYF. The CDR3 nucleotides read TGTGCCAGCAGTACTCCCGTTCTACACGAGCAGTACTTC.

The J gene is TRBJ2-7, the V gene TRBV6-5; 10 bases are a match to TRBD1. With 5 bases clipped from V and 5 bases from J, the junction kept 6 bases outside the gene matches. The CDR3 totals 14 residues. Germline V gene sequence: CDR1 MNHEY, CDR2 SVGAGI. For the CDR3, the DNA is TGTGCCAGCAGTCCGGGACAGGGGCTAGACGAGCAGTACTTC. Residues: CASSPGQGLDEQYF.

This rearrangement joins TRBV7-9 to TRBJ2-2, with 7 bases identical to TRBD1. There are 13 residues in the CDR3. CDR1 is SEHNR, CDR2 FQNEAQ, per germline (reference sequence). V trimming: 10 bases; J trimming: 6 bases; junction bases outside the gene matches: 8. The CDR3 nucleotides are TGTGCCACCGATTGGCAGGGGGCCGGGGAGCTGTTTTTT. Protein: CATDWQGAGELFF.

V is TRBV4-1 and J is TRBJ2-1; TRBD2 agrees at 9 bases. Trimming at V came to 0 bases and at J to 2 bases, leaving 2 bases not matched to a gene. The CDR3 totals 16 residues. The germline CDR1 and CDR2 sequences are MGHRA and YSYEKL. CDR3: CASSQEGGRAYNEQFF. In DNA, the CDR3 is TGCGCCAGCAGCCAAGAAGGCGGGAGGGCCTACAATGAGCAGTTCTTC.

The rearrangement links TRBV15 to TRBJ2-1; 8 bases are shared with TRBD1. The CDR3 loop spans 17 amino acids. Germline CDR1 is LNHNV and CDR2 is YYDKDF (reference sequence). Trimming cost V 2 bases and J 7 bases; bases outside gene matches: 13. The CDR3 DNA sequence: TGTGCCACCAGCAGACATCACCTCGGACAGGGCCGGAATGAGCAGTTCTTC. Protein sequence: CATSRHHLGQGRNEQFF.

This clone has only one observation. The chain has TRBV28 and TRBJ2-7; 9 nucleotides match TRBD2. V shed 6 bases, J shed 6 bases, and the junction held 15 bases outside the gene matches. CDR1 and CDR2 (germline): MDHEN, SYDVKM. There are 16 residues in the CDR3. The CDR3 DNA reads TGTGCCAGCAGCCCTCGTGTCGGGCGGGGGGGAACCGAGCAGTACTTC. It translates to CASSPRVGRGGTEQYF.